The clone carrying this TCR beta chain was found a few times. Its antigen remains unidentified. This entry belongs to a study of T-cell memory formation after mild COVID-19. At the level of the study: TCR clusters were mostly donor specific. Whole-study results and caveats: Contracting clones from day 15 to 85 showed balanced CD4/CD8; later expanders favored CD4+. Contracting CD8+ clones were enriched in EMRA, CD4+ mainly in CM and EM.

CDR1 and CDR2 (germline): SQVTM, ANQGSEA. V shed 6 bases and J shed 6 bases, with 15 bases lying between them. The CDR3 contains 13 residues. Using its own MiXCR run on the 5' RACE reads, TCRdb lists one record per CDR3 protein. Here the sample spans over 70,000 distinct CDR3 sequences, roughly 15% being singletons. Sequences were obtained from PBMCs or a T cell subset sorted from them (not recorded which). This clonotype was sampled from a young man who had mild COVID-19 (a few samples of this study predate the infection). Cell type and time point are not known. This chain uses TRBV29-1 with TRBJ2-1, with a tentative D call TRBD2 (6 bases). The CDR3 coding sequence is TGCAGCGTGGGGACGGGGGTTGGCAATGAGCAGTTCTTC. It translates to CSVGTGVGNEQFF.